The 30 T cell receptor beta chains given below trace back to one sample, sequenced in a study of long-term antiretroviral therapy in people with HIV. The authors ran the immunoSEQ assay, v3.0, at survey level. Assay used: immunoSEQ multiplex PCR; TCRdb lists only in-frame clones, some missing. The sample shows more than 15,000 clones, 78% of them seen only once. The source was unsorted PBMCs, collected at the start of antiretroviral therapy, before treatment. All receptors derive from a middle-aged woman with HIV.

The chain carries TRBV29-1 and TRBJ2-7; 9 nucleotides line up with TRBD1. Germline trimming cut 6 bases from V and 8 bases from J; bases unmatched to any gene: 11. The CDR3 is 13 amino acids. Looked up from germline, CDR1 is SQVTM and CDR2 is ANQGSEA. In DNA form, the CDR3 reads TGCAGCGTCCCCGGGACAGGGATATCCAAGCAGTACTTC. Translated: CSVPGTGISKQYF.

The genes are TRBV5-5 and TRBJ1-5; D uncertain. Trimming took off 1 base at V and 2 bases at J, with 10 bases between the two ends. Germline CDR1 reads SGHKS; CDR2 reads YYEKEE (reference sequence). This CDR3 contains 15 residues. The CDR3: CASSLSRGGNQPQHF. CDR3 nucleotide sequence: TGTGCCAGCAGCTTGTCCCGGGGAGGCAATCAGCCCCAGCATTTT.

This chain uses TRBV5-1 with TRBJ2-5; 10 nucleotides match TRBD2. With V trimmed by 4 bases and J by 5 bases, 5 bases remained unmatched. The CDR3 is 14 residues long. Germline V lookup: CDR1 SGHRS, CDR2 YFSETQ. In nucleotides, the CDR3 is TGCGCCAGCAGCAGCGGGGGGGAGAGGGAGACCCAGTACTTC. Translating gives CASSSGGERETQYF.

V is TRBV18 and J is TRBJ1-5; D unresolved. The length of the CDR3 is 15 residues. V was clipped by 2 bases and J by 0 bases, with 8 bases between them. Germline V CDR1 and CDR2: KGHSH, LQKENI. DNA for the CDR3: TGTGCCAGCTCACCAAACGGTTATAGCAATCAGCCCCAGCATTTT. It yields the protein CASSPNGYSNQPQHF.

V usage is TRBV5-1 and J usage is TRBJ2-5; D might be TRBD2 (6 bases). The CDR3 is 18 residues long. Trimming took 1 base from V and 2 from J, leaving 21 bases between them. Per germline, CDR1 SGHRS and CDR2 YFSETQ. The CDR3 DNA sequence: TGCGCCAGCAGCTTGTTGGCCGGGGGACGGCGGATTCAAGAGACCCAGTACTTC. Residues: CASSLLAGGRRIQETQYF.

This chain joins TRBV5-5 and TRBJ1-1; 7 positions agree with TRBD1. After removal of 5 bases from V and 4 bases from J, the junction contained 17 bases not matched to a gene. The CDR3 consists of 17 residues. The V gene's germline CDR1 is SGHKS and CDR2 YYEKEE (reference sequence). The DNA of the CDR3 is TGTGCCAGCAGTGAGGCGGCAAACAGGGGAGGGGGCACTGAAGCTTTCTTT. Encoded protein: CASSEAANRGGGTEAFF. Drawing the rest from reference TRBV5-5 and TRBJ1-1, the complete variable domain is DAGVTQSPTHLIKTRGQQVTLRCSPISGHKSVSWYQQVLGQGPQFIFQYYEKEERGRGNFPDRFSARQFPNYSSELNVNALLLGDSALYLCASSEAANRGGGTEAFFGQGTRLTVV.

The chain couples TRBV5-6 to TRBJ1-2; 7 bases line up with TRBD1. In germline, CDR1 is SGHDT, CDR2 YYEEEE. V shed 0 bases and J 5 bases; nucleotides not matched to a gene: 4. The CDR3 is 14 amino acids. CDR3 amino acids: CASSLGQGGYGYTF. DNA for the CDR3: TGTGCCAGCAGCTTGGGACAGGGAGGATATGGCTACACCTTC.

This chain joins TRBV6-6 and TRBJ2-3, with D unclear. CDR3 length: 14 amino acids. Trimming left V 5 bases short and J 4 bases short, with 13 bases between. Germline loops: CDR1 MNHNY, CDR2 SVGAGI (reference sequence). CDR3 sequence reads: CASSPGFPSDTQYF. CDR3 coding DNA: TGTGCCAGCAGTCCCGGGTTCCCGTCAGATACGCAGTATTTT.

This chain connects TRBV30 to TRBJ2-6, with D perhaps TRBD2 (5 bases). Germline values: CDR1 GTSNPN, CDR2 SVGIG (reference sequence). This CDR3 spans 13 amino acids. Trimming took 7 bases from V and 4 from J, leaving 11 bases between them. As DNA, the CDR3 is TGTGCCTCGAGCTCGGGAGGGGCCAACGTCCTGACTTTC. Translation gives CASSSGGANVLTF.

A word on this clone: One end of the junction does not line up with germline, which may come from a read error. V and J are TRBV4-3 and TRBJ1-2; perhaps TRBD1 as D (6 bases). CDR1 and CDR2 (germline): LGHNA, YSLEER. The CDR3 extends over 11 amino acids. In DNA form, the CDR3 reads TGCGCCAGCAGCCAAGATGCCGACAGGACTTTC. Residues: CASSQDADRTF.

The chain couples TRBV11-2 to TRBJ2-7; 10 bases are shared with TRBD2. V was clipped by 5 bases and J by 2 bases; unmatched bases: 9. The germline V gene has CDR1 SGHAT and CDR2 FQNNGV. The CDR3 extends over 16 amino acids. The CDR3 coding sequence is TGTGCCAGCAGCCCCGTGACTAGCGGGCGAACCTACGAGCAGTACTTC. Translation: CASSPVTSGRTYEQYF.

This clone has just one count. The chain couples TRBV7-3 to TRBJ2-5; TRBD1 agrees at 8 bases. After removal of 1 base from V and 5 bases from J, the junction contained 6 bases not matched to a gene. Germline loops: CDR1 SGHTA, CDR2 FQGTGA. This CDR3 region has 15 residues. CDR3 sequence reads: CASSLSTGGLETQYF. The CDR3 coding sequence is TGTGCCAGCAGCTTAAGCACAGGGGGATTGGAGACCCAGTACTTC.

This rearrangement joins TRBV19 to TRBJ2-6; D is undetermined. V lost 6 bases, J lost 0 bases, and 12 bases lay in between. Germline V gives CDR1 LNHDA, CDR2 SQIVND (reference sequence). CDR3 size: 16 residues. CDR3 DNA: TGTGCCAGTAGATCCCTAACCACCTCTGGGGCCAACGTCCTGACTTTC. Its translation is CASRSLTTSGANVLTF.

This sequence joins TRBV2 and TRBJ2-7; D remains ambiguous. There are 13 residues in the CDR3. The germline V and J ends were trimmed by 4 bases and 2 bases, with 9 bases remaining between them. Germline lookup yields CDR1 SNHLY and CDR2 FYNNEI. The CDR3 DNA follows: TGTGCCAGCAGTGTGGGCAGTACCTACGAGCAGTACTTC. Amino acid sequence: CASSVGSTYEQYF. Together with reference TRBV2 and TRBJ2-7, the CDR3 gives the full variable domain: EPEVTQTPSHQVTQMGQEVILRCVPISNHLYFYWYRQILGQKVEFLVSFYNNEISEKSEIFDDQFSVERPDGSNFTLKIRSTKLEDSAMYFCASSVGSTYEQYFGPGTRLTVT.

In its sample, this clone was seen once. This CDR3 reads CASSLDGDTQYF. Here the CDR3 DNA reads TGCGCCAGCAGCTTGGATGGGGATACGCAGTATTTT. This chain connects TRBV5-1 to TRBJ2-3; D unclear. Trimming removed 0 bases at V and 6 bases at J, with 5 bases between. The CDR3 is 12 amino acids. Germline V gene lookup returns CDR1 SGHRS and CDR2 YFSETQ.

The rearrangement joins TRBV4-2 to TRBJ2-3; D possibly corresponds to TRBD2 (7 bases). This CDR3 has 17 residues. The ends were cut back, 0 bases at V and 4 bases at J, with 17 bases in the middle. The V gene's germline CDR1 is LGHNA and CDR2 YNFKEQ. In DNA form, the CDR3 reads TGTGCCAGCAGCCAAGATTCGAGGGGGGGCGGTTCAGATACGCAGTATTTT. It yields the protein CASSQDSRGGGSDTQYF.

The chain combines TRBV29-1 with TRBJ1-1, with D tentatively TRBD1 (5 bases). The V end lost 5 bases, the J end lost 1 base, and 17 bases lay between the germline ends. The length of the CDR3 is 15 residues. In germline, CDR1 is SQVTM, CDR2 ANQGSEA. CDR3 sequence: CSVSPMMTENTEAFF. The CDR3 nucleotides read TGCAGCGTTAGCCCGATGATGACAGAGAACACTGAAGCTTTCTTT.

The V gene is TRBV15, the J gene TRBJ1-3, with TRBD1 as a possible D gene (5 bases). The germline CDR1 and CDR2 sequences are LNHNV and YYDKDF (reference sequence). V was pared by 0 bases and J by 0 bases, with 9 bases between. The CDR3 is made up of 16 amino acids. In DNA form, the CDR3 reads TGTGCCACCAGCAGAGATTACAGGAGCTCTGGAAACACCATATATTTT. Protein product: CATSRDYRSSGNTIYF.

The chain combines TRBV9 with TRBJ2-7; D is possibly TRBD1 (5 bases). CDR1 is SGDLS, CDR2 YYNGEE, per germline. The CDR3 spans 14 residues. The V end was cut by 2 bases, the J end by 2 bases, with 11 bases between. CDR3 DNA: TGTGCCAGCAGCGTCGAGGCAGGGACCTACGAGCAGTACTTC. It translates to CASSVEAGTYEQYF.

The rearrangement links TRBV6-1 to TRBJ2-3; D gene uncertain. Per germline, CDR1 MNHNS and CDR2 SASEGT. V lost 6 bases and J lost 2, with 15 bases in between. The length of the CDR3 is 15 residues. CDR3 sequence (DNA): TGTGCCAGCAGCCAAGCTAGGATACTCACAGATACGCAGTATTTT. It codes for CASSQARILTDTQYF.

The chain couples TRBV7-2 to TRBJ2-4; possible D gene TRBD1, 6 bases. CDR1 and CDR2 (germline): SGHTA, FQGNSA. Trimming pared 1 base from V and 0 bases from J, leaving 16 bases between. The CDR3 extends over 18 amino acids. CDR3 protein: CASSLVDLQGPAKNIQYF. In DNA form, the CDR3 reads TGTGCCAGCAGCTTAGTGGACCTACAGGGTCCAGCCAAAAACATTCAGTACTTC.

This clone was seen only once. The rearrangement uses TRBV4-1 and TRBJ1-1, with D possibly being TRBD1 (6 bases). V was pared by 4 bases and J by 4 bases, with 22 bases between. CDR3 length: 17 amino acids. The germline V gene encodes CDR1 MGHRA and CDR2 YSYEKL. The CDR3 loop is CASSPGPGTRWGTEAFF. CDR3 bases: TGCGCCAGCAGCCCAGGTCCGGGGACACGTTGGGGCACTGAAGCTTTCTTT.

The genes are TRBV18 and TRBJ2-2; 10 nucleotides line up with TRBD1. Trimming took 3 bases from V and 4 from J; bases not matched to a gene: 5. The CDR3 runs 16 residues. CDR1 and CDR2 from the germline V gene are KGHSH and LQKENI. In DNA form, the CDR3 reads TGTGCCAGCTCACCCCGAAGGACAGGGGGCACCGGGGAGCTGTTTTTT. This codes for CASSPRRTGGTGELFF.

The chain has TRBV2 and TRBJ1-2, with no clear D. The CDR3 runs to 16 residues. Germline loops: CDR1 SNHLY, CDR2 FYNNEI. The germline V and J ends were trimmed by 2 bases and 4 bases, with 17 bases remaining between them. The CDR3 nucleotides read TGTGCCAGCAGTGAAAGTGGAACGGCCTGGGTCTATGGCTACACCTTC. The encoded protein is CASSESGTAWVYGYTF. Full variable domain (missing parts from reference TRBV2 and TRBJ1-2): EPEVTQTPSHQVTQMGQEVILRCVPISNHLYFYWYRQILGQKVEFLVSFYNNEISEKSEIFDDQFSVERPDGSNFTLKIRSTKLEDSAMYFCASSESGTAWVYGYTFGSGTRLTVV.

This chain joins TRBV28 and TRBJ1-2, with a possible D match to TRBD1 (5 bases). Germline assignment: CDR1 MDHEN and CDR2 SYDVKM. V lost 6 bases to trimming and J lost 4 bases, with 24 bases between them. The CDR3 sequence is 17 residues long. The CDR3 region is CASSQNRGGMAGYGYTF. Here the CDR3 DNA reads TGTGCCAGCAGCCAGAACCGGGGCGGGATGGCGGGCTATGGCTACACCTTC.

CDR3 protein: CASSQDTTGGWGSGNTIYF. DNA for the CDR3: TGTGCCAGCAGCCAAGATACCACAGGAGGATGGGGCTCTGGAAACACCATATATTTT. The rearrangement uses TRBV4-2 and TRBJ1-3; maybe TRBD1 (5 bases). The CDR3 has 19 amino acids. Germline CDR1 and CDR2: LGHNA and YNFKEQ. Trimming pared 0 bases from V and 0 bases from J, leaving 18 bases between.

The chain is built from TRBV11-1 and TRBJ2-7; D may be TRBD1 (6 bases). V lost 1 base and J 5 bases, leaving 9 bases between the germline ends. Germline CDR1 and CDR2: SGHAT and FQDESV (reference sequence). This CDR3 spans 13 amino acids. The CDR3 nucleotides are TGTGCCAGCAGCTTAGACAGGGACCACGAGCAGTACTTC. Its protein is CASSLDRDHEQYF.

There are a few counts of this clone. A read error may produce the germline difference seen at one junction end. For the CDR3, the DNA is TGTGCCAGTAGGATAGAGGGCGTCAATAATTCACCCCTCCACTTT. Amino acid sequence: CASRIEGVNNSPLHF. The chain recombines TRBV19 with TRBJ1-6; no clear D. The length of the CDR3 is 15 residues. Germline V CDR1 and CDR2: LNHDA, SQIVND (reference sequence). Combining the CDR3 with reference TRBV19 and TRBJ1-6 gives the whole variable domain DGGITQSPKYLFRKEGQNVTLSCEQNLNHDAMYWYRQDPGQGLRLIYYSQIVNDFQKGDIAEGYSVSREKKESFPLTVTSAQKNPTAFYLCASRIEGVNNSPLHFGNGTRLTVT.

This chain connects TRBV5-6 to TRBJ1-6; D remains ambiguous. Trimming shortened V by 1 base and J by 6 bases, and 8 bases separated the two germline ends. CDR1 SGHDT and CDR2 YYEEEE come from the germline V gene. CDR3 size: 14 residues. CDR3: CASSLWGGNSPLHF. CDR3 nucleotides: TGTGCCAGCAGCTTGTGGGGAGGTAATTCACCCCTCCACTTT.

CDR3 nucleotides: TGTGCCACAGTAGGACAGAGCTATGGCTACACCTTC. Amino acids: CATVGQSYGYTF. V gene TRBV19 combines with J gene TRBJ1-2, with D perhaps TRBD1 (6 bases). The CDR3 spans 12 residues. Per the germline V gene, CDR1 is LNHDA and CDR2 is SQIVND (reference sequence). V was clipped by 10 bases and J by 4 bases, with 13 bases between them. Complete variable domain (other parts from reference TRBV19 and TRBJ1-2): DGGITQSPKYLFRKEGQNVTLSCEQNLNHDAMYWYRQDPGQGLRLIYYSQIVNDFQKGDIAEGYSVSREKKESFPLTVTSAQKNPTAFYLCATVGQSYGYTFGSGTRLTVV.